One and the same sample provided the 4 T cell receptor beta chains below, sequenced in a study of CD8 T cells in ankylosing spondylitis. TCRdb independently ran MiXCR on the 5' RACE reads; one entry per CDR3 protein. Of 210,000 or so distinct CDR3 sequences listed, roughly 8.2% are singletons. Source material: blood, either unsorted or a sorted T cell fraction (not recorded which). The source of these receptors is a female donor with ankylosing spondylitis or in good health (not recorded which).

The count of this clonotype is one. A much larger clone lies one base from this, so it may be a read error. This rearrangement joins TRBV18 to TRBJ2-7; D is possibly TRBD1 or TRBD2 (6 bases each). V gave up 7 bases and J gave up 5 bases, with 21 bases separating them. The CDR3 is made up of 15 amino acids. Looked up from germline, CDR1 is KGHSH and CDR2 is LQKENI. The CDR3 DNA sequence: TGTGCCAGCTTCGAGGGGGAGGCGCTTAACCACGAGCAGTACTTC. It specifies CASFEGEALNHEQYF.

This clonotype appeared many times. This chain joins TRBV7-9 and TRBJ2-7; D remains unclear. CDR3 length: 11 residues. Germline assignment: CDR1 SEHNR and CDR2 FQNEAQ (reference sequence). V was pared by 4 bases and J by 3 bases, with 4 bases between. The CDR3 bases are TGTGCCAGCAGCTCCCACTACGAGCAGTACTTC. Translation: CASSSHYEQYF.

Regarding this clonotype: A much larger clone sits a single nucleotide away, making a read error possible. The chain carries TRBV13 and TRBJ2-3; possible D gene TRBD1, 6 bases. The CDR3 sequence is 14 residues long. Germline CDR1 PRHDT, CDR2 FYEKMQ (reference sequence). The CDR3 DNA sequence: TGTGCCTGCAGCTTACAGGCCCAGGGGGATACGCAGTATTTT. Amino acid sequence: CACSLQAQGDTQYF.

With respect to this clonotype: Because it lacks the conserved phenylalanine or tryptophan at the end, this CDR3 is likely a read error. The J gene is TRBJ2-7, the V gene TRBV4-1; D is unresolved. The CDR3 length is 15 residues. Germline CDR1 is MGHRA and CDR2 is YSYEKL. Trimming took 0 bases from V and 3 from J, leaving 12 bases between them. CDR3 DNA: TGCGCCAGCAGCCAAGAGGGATTAGGCTTCTACGAGCAGTACTCC. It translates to CASSQEGLGFYEQYS.